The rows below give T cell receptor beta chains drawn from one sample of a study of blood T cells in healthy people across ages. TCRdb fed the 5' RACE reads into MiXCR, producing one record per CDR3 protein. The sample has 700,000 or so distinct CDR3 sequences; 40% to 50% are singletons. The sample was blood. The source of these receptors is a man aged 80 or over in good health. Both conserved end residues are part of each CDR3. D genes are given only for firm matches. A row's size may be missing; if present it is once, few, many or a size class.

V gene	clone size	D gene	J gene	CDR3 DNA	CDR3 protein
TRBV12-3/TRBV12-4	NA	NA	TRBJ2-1	TGTGCCACCGACCTAATGGCGGGTCACAATGAGCAGTTCTTC	CATDLMAGHNEQFF
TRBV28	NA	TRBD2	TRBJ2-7	TGTGCCAGCAGTCCGCTCGTGTGGCGGGAGGGGTACGAGCAGTACTTC	CASSPLVWREGYEQYF
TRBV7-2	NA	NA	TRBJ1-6	TGTGCCAGCAGCCCCCGGACAGTTCCGGAACCCCTCCACTTT	CASSPRTVPEPLHF
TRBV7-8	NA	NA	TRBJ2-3	TGTGCCAGCAGCTTATTCGGGTCCTTAACTAGCACAGATACGCAGTATTTT	CASSLFGSLTSTDTQYF
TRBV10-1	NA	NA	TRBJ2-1	TGCGCCAGCAGTGTAACCAGGGCCAATGAGCAGTTCTTC	CASSVTRANEQFF
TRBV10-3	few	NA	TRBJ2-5	TGTGCCATCAGTGAGTACTCCCAAGAGACCCAGTACTTC	CAISEYSQETQYF
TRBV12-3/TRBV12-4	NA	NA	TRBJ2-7	TGTGCCAGCAGTTTAAGGGAGGGCAGGGGGTGCGAGCAGTACTTC	CASSLREGRGCEQYF
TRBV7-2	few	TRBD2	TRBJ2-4	TGTGCCAGCAGCTTAGCGGGGGAGGGCCGAGCCAAAAACATTCAGTACTTC	CASSLAGEGRAKNIQYF
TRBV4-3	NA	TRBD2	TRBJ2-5	TGCGCCAGCAGCTACACTGTAGGACTAGGAGAGACCCAGTACTTC	CASSYTVGLGETQYF
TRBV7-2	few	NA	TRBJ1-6	TGTGCCAGCAGCCCCCTTATGGTCTCAATTTCACCCCTCCACTTT	CASSPLMVSISPLHF
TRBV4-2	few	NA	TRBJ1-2	TGTGCCAGCAGCCAAGATCAGGGTGGGGACTATGGCTACACCTTC	CASSQDQGGDYGYTF
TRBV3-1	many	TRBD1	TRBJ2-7	TGTGCCAGCAGCCCATACCGGGACAGGGACGAGCAGTACTTC	CASSPYRDRDEQYF
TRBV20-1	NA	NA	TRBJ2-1	TGCAGTGCTAGAGAAAGCAATGAGCAGTTCTTC	CSARESNEQFF
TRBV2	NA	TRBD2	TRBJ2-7	TGTGCCAGCAGTGACGTTTACACCTCACAGCGGGATTCCTACGAGCAGTACTTC	CASSDVYTSQRDSYEQYF